These T cell receptor beta chains were read from a single sample in a study of shared clonotypes between healthy human individuals. Sequencing used immunoSEQ multiplex PCR; TCRdb keeps in-frame clones, though not all of them. The table lists roughly 770,000 clones, about 96% of them singletons, with less than 0.25% in the top ten. Sequenced: naive CD8+ T cells sorted from blood. These receptors all stem from a man aged 30 to 39 in good health. Both conserved end residues are part of each CDR3. A D gene is named only where the DNA matches it firmly.

V: TRBV15
D: TRBD1
J: TRBJ2-2
CDR3: CATSRAGGQGAPGELFF
DNA: TGTGCCACCAGCAGAGCGGGTGGACAGGGGGCGCCCGGGGAGCTGTTTTTT

V: TRBV11-2
D: TRBD1
J: TRBJ2-5
CDR3: CASSLGGTGGQETQYF
DNA: TGTGCCAGCAGCTTAGGCGGGACAGGGGGCCAAGAGACCCAGTACTTC

V: TRBV10-2
D: TRBD1
J: TRBJ2-7
CDR3: CASSEGQGFYEQYF
DNA: TGCGCCAGCAGTGAGGGACAGGGGTTCTACGAGCAGTACTTC

V: TRBV6-5
D: NA
J: TRBJ2-7
CDR3: CASSWRAEQYF
DNA: TGTGCCAGCAGTTGGCGGGCAGAGCAGTACTTC

V: TRBV6-1
D: NA
J: TRBJ2-2
CDR3: CASSEGGRTGELFF
DNA: TGTGCCAGCAGTGAAGGGGGGCGCACCGGGGAGCTGTTTTTT

V: TRBV29-1
D: TRBD2
J: TRBJ2-1
CDR3: CSVSQRDIYNEQFF
DNA: TGCAGCGTTTCCCAGCGGGATATTTACAATGAGCAGTTCTTC

V: TRBV5-1
D: TRBD1
J: TRBJ1-2
CDR3: CASSPGTGGYENYGYTF
DNA: TGCGCCAGCAGCCCAGGGACAGGGGGTTATGAGAACTATGGCTACACCTTC

V: TRBV7-9
D: NA
J: TRBJ2-3
CDR3: CASSFDSYSTDTQYF
DNA: TGTGCCAGCAGCTTCGACTCCTATAGCACAGATACGCAGTATTTT

V: TRBV5-3
D: NA
J: TRBJ2-2
CDR3: CARRPPQGNTGELFF
DNA: TGTGCCAGAAGACCGCCCCAGGGAAACACCGGGGAGCTGTTTTTT

V: TRBV7-3
D: NA
J: TRBJ2-3
CDR3: CASSLGPGAPTDTQYF
DNA: TGTGCCAGCAGCTTAGGTCCGGGGGCGCCGACAGATACGCAGTATTTT

V: TRBV29-1
D: NA
J: TRBJ2-7
CDR3: CSVVDRTSYEQYF
DNA: TGCAGCGTTGTAGACAGGACCTCCTACGAGCAGTACTTC

V: TRBV27
D: TRBD2
J: TRBJ2-2
CDR3: CASSVGTSGGNTGELFF
DNA: TGTGCCAGCAGTGTCGGGACTAGCGGGGGGAACACCGGGGAGCTGTTTTTT

V: TRBV21-1
D: NA
J: TRBJ2-5
CDR3: CASSEGDGQGIEETQYF
DNA: TGTGCCAGCAGCGAGGGCGACGGACAGGGTATCGAAGAGACCCAGTACTTC

V: TRBV27
D: NA
J: TRBJ2-2
CDR3: CASRPLGGSNTGELFF
DNA: TGTGCCAGCAGGCCTTTAGGAGGGTCGAACACCGGGGAGCTGTTTTTT

V: TRBV29-1
D: TRBD2
J: TRBJ2-2
CDR3: CSALIAGTGELFF
DNA: TGCAGCGCCTTGATAGCGGGCACCGGGGAGCTGTTTTTT

V: TRBV4-1
D: TRBD2
J: TRBJ2-1
CDR3: CASSQYPTSGIASRGNNEQFF
DNA: TGCGCCAGCAGCCAATATCCGACTAGCGGGATTGCAAGTAGGGGCAACAATGAGCAGTTCTTC

V: TRBV4-1
D: NA
J: TRBJ2-2
CDR3: CASSQEFDHMGAGELFF
DNA: TGCGCCAGCAGCCAAGAATTTGACCACATGGGGGCCGGGGAGCTGTTTTTT

V: TRBV7-2
D: TRBD1
J: TRBJ1-5
CDR3: CASSGQGYQPQHF
DNA: TGTGCCAGCAGCGGACAGGGGTATCAGCCCCAGCATTTT